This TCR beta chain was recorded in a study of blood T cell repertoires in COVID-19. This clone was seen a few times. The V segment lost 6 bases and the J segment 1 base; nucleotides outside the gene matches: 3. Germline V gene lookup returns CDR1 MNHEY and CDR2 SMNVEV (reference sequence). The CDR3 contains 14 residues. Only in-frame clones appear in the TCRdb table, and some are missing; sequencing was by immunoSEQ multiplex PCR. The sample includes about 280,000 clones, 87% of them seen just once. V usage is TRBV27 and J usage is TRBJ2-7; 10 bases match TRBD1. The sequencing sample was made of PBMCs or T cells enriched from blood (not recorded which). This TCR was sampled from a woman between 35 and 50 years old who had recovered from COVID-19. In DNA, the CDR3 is TGTGCCAGCAGAAGACAGGGGGCGTCCTACGAGCAGTACTTC. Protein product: CASRRQGASYEQYF.